These 11 T cell receptor beta chains originate from one sample sequenced in a study of identical twins. TCRdb redid the calling of the 5' RACE reads with MiXCR, one entry per CDR3 protein. The profile shows about 250,000 distinct CDR3 sequences, approximately 7.9% of them singletons. In addition, the sample was reused for a study of yellow fever vaccine responses in identical twins.

The sample comprised CD8+ T cells sorted from blood. The receptors stem from a woman under 30 in good health.

The gene calls are TRBV6-1 and TRBJ2-1; D possibly corresponds to TRBD1 (6 bases). CDR1 and CDR2 (germline): MNHNS, SASEGT. CDR3 size: 14 residues. Trimming stripped 1 base from V and 5 bases from J, with 9 bases between. The CDR3 sequence: CASSEDRENNEQFF. The DNA of the CDR3 is TGTGCCAGCAGTGAAGACAGGGAAAACAATGAGCAGTTCTTC.

This clonotype was picked up a small number of times. This chain connects TRBV7-9 to TRBJ2-1, with TRBD2 as a possible D gene (5 bases). This CDR3 spans 13 amino acids. Trimming stripped 1 base from V and 7 bases from J, with 8 bases between. Germline CDR1 is SEHNR and CDR2 is FQNEAQ (reference sequence). CDR3 coding DNA: TGTGCCAGCAGCTTAGAGGCGGGTAATGAGCAGTTCTTC. Its protein is CASSLEAGNEQFF.

This clonotype was seen more than once but under ten times. This rearrangement joins TRBV4-2 to TRBJ2-7; TRBD2 matches 12 bases. J lost 1 base, V lost 4 bases, and 5 bases had no gene match. Germline V lookup: CDR1 LGHNA, CDR2 YNFKEQ. This CDR3 is built from 16 residues. CDR3 amino acids: CASSLRLAGDSYEQYF. In nucleotides, the CDR3 is TGTGCCAGCAGCCTACGACTAGCGGGGGATTCCTACGAGCAGTACTTC.

This clonotype appeared a few times. This chain joins TRBV5-1 and TRBJ2-2; D remains unclear. Germline lookup yields CDR1 SGHRS and CDR2 YFSETQ. CDR3 length: 12 residues. V dropped 7 bases and J dropped 5 bases, with 9 bases sitting between them. Here the CDR3 reads CASRSGTGELFF. CDR3 in DNA: TGCGCCAGCCGCAGTGGTACCGGGGAGCTGTTTTTT.

The table lists this clonotype with many counts. The V call is TRBV24-1, the J call TRBJ2-3; TRBD2 matches at 7 bases. Germline CDR1 KGHDR, CDR2 SFDVKD. The CDR3 is made up of 14 amino acids. V lost 6 bases, J lost 0 bases, and 2 bases stayed unmatched. CDR3 nucleotides: TGTGCCACCAGTCGGGGGGAAAGCACAGATACGCAGTATTTT. It translates to CATSRGESTDTQYF.

This clonotype was observed a few times. V gene TRBV25-1 combines with J gene TRBJ2-7; no firm D call. V lost 8 bases and J lost 12, with 17 bases in between. From germline, CDR1 is MGHDK and CDR2 SYGVNS. The length of the CDR3 is 11 residues. The CDR3 loop reads CASLKASALYF. In DNA, the CDR3 is TGTGCCAGCCTCAAGGCCAGCGCCTTGTACTTC.

The CDR3 DNA reads TGTGCCAGCAGCCTCGGTAGCGGGGGGGTTCAGTTCTTC. This gives the protein CASSLGSGGVQFF. The J gene is TRBJ2-1, the V gene TRBV28; 11 positions agree with TRBD2. Germline CDR1 MDHEN, CDR2 SYDVKM. V gave up 6 bases and J gave up 13 bases; unmatched junction bases: 8. The CDR3 has 13 residues.

The table lists this clonotype with a few counts. The rearrangement links TRBV2 to TRBJ2-1; 7 bases match TRBD2. Germline CDR1 reads SNHLY; CDR2 reads FYNNEI. V lost 5 bases to trimming and J lost 8 bases; unmatched junction nucleotides: 9. The CDR3 has 14 residues. The CDR3 reads CASSPSRLAYEQFF. The CDR3 region has the DNA TGTGCCAGCAGTCCCAGCCGACTAGCTTATGAGCAGTTCTTC.

The V gene is TRBV5-1, the J gene TRBJ2-3, with 8 bases that match TRBD1. CDR1 is SGHRS and CDR2 is YFSETQ in the germline V gene. With 2 bases clipped from V and 2 bases from J, the junction kept 4 bases outside the gene matches. This CDR3 region has 15 residues. CDR3 sequence: CASSFMDRDTDTQYF. The CDR3 coding sequence is TGCGCCAGCAGCTTCATGGACAGGGACACAGATACGCAGTATTTT.

This clonotype showed up just a few times. V gene TRBV20-1 combines with J gene TRBJ2-1; 14 nucleotides align to TRBD2. Germline CDR1 DFQATT, CDR2 SNEGSKA (reference sequence). The junction had 8 bases not matched to a gene; V was cut back by 5 bases and J by 2 bases. CDR3 length: 17 residues. The CDR3 sequence: CSAPTSGGAYTYNEQFF. CDR3 bases: TGCAGTGCTCCGACTAGCGGGGGGGCGTATACCTACAATGAGCAGTTCTTC.

This clonotype was observed at least ten times. CDR3 sequence reads: CSALLPWSNQPQHF. The CDR3 nucleotides read TGCAGTGCTCTACTCCCCTGGAGCAATCAGCCCCAGCATTTT. J is TRBJ1-5 and V is TRBV20-1, with unresolved D. The germline V gene encodes CDR1 DFQATT and CDR2 SNEGSKA (reference sequence). CDR3 length: 14 residues. V gave up 5 bases and J gave up 1 base, with 12 bases separating them.